This TCR beta chain came from a study of blood T cell dynamics during melanoma immunotherapy. Each bulk PBMC sample had 300 to 400 ng DNA loaded. Profiling relied on immunoSEQ multiplex PCR, and the TCRdb table lists in-frame clones only, not all of them. The sample consists of more than 13,000 clones, about nine tenths of them appearing once. Documented time point: week 3, after first cycle of checkpoint inhibitor. CDR1 and CDR2 (germline): SNHLY, FYNNEI. J lost 8 bases, V lost 3 bases, and 7 bases had no gene match. The CDR3 is 15 amino acids. This clone was observed a few times. This TCR derives from a human donor with melanoma. V gene TRBV2 combines with J gene TRBJ1-4; 9 bases are shared with TRBD1. The sample was blood, taken from a patient treated with checkpoint blockade. This CDR3 is CASSEAGTGNEKLFF. DNA of the CDR3: TGTGCCAGCAGTGAGGCCGGGACAGGGAACGAAAAACTGTTTTTT.